Listed below are T cell receptor beta chains from one sample, sequenced in a study of blood T cell repertoires in COVID-19. Here immunoSEQ multiplex PCR was the method, and the copy in TCRdb shows in-frame clones only, minus some. In the table there are roughly 670,000 clones, over 80% of which are singletons. The sequencing sample was made of peripheral blood. The receptors were sampled from a woman aged 18-29 years with acute or convalescent COVID-19. The conserved cysteine and the conserved F or W are not part of the CDR3 here.

TRBJ2-1 TRBV9 ASSARTDSYNEQF
TRBJ1-5 TRBV5-6 ASSLALQGDQPQH
TRBJ1-2 TRBV9 ASSSTGSPTGYGYT
TRBJ1-3 TRBV6-6 ASSSTADSVY
TRBJ1-2 TRBV19 ASSSPGRYYGYT
TRBJ1-1 TRBV30 AWSSVRNTEAF
TRBJ1-2 TRBV18 ASSPRVGDYGYT
TRBJ1-4 TRBV4-3 ASSQDRGSSEKLF
TRBJ2-1 TRBV5-1 ASSSRGRVNEQF
TRBJ2-3 TRBV9 ASSDTGGRGDTQY
TRBJ1-6 TRBV3-1/TRBV3-2 ASSHSGGNSPLH